This entry lists 27 T cell receptor beta chains sequenced from one sample in a study of CD8 T cells in Susac syndrome. Random hexamers were used to reverse transcribe the RNA input (about 0.45 to 1 ug). Each CDR3 protein is one row after TCRdb ran MiXCR on the immunoSEQ multiplex PCR reads. Here the sample spans about 130,000 distinct CDR3 sequences, roughly 80% being singletons. Sequenced input: CD8+ T cells from PBMCs. The receptor source for this set is a human donor with multiple sclerosis.

This sequence joins TRBV6-2 or TRBV6-3 and TRBJ2-1; maybe TRBD2 (5 bases). Germline-derived CDR1 and CDR2 are MNHEY and SVGEGT. V lost 5 bases and J lost 3, with 14 bases in between. This CDR3 spans 15 amino acids. The CDR3 region is CASSPTLGVYNEQFF. DNA for the CDR3: TGTGCCAGCAGTCCGACTCTGGGAGTCTACAATGAGCAGTTCTTC.

CDR3 nucleotide sequence: TGTGCCAGCAGTGAGGACGAGACAGGCTATGGCTACACCTTC. It codes for CASSEDETGYGYTF. The chain uses TRBV6-4 and TRBJ1-2; the D gene is possibly TRBD1 (6 bases). The CDR3 length is 14 residues. The germline V and J ends were trimmed by 3 bases and 4 bases, with 12 bases remaining between them. Germline CDR1 reads MRHNA; CDR2 reads SNTAGT.

The chain employs TRBV14 and TRBJ2-5; 10 nucleotides match TRBD1. J lost 2 bases, V lost 5 bases, and 5 bases had no gene match. The CDR3 totals 15 residues. CDR1 is SGHDN, CDR2 FVKESK, per germline. The CDR3 sequence: CASSRDRGFQETQYF. The CDR3 DNA follows: TGTGCCAGCAGCAGGGACAGGGGATTTCAAGAGACCCAGTACTTC.

The chain combines TRBV6-2 or TRBV6-3 with TRBJ1-1; D ambiguous. Trimming took 5 bases from V and 4 from J, leaving 8 bases between them. The CDR3 totals 12 residues. CDR1 and CDR2 (germline): MNHEY, SVGEGT. The CDR3 loop is CASSPIGTEAFF. For the CDR3, the DNA is TGTGCCAGCAGTCCCATAGGCACTGAAGCTTTCTTT.

This sequence joins TRBV7-9 and TRBJ2-7; 9 bases line up with TRBD1. CDR3 length equals 16 residues. The V and J ends lost 4 bases and 2 bases, in that order; junction bases with no gene match: 9. The V gene's germline CDR1 is SEHNR and CDR2 FQNEAQ (reference sequence). The CDR3 DNA sequence: TGTGCCAGCAGCTCAGGCGCGACAGGGGGAACCTACGAGCAGTACTTC. It codes for CASSSGATGGTYEQYF.

This chain uses TRBV4-3 with TRBJ2-3; D perhaps matches TRBD2 (5 bases). The CDR3 is made up of 15 amino acids. Trimming removed 0 bases from V and 0 bases from J, with 7 bases in between. CDR1 and CDR2 from the germline V gene are LGHNA and YSLEER. CDR3 bases: TGCGCCAGCAGCCAAGATCCGGGGAGCACAGATACGCAGTATTTT. It codes for CASSQDPGSTDTQYF.

V usage is TRBV27 and J usage is TRBJ1-1; D uncertain. Germline loops: CDR1 MNHEY, CDR2 SMNVEV (reference sequence). This CDR3 has 12 amino acids. V lost 6 bases and J 1 base, leaving 6 bases between the germline ends. The CDR3 DNA follows: TGTGCCAGCAGATCAGAGAACACTGAAGCTTTCTTT. Protein sequence: CASRSENTEAFF.

The V call is TRBV7-6, the J call TRBJ1-2, with D perhaps TRBD1 (5 bases). V was pared by 4 bases and J by 4 bases, with 16 bases between. The germline gives CDR1 SGHVS, CDR2 FNYEAQ. The CDR3 extends over 15 amino acids. The CDR3 DNA follows: TGTGCCAGCAGCTCCCACATCGATGGGGCCTATGGCTACACCTTC. It codes for CASSSHIDGAYGYTF.

This chain connects TRBV28 to TRBJ1-6, with 9 positions matching TRBD1. Per germline, CDR1 MDHEN and CDR2 SYDVKM. The CDR3 has 15 residues. After removal of 7 bases from V and 2 bases from J, the junction contained 3 bases not matched to a gene. The CDR3 here is CASKDRGTYNSPLHF. The CDR3 DNA reads as TGTGCCAGCAAAGACAGGGGGACCTATAATTCACCCCTCCACTTT.

This chain links TRBV27 with TRBJ2-1; 10 bases map to TRBD2. V was pared by 3 bases and J by 6 bases, with 8 bases of the junction left unmatched. This CDR3 region has 16 residues. CDR1 and CDR2 from the germline V gene are MNHEY and SMNVEV (reference sequence). The CDR3 region has the DNA TGTGCCAGCAGTTTTCGTCTAGCGGGGGCACTCAATGAGCAGTTCTTC. This gives the protein CASSFRLAGALNEQFF.

About this clonotype itself: One end of the junction varies from germline; a read error may be responsible. V gene TRBV7-8 combines with J gene TRBJ2-2, with D possibly being TRBD2 (6 bases). The length of the CDR3 is 16 residues. Germline assignment: CDR1 SGHVS and CDR2 FQNEAQ. CDR3 bases: TGTGCCAGCAGCCTAGCGAGCGCCTCGAACACCGGGGAGCTGTTTTTT. It specifies CASSLASASNTGELFF.

The chain recombines TRBV19 with TRBJ1-2, with D unclear. CDR3 length: 13 residues. Trimming left V 7 bases short and J 4 bases short, with 13 bases between. Per the germline V gene, CDR1 is LNHDA and CDR2 is SQIVND (reference sequence). The CDR3 nucleotides read TGTGCCAGTACCCTTGGGGTTGTCTATGGCTACACCTTC. Residues: CASTLGVVYGYTF.

The gene calls are TRBV27 and TRBJ2-3, with TRBD2 identical over 8 bases. The CDR3 is 13 amino acids. V lost 4 bases and J lost 5; bases outside the gene matches: 2. Germline values: CDR1 MNHEY, CDR2 SMNVEV (reference sequence). The CDR3 nucleotides are TGTGCCAGCAGTTCTCTAGCGGGAGATACGCAGTATTTT. Protein product: CASSSLAGDTQYF.

With respect to this clonotype: Relative to the germline gene, one junction end is altered; a read error may explain this. The J gene is TRBJ2-1, the V gene TRBV6-2 or TRBV6-3; perhaps TRBD1 as D (6 bases). CDR3 length: 13 amino acids. Germline V CDR1 and CDR2: MNHEY, SVGEGT. The CDR3 DNA follows: TGTGCCAGCAGTCACCAGGAACAGGGAGAGGAAGCCTTC. This sequence encodes CASSHQEQGEEAF.

V and J are TRBV24-1 and TRBJ2-2; D unclear. The CDR3 contains 13 residues. Germline CDR1 KGHDR, CDR2 SFDVKD. V dropped 6 bases and J dropped 5 bases, with 9 bases sitting between them. The CDR3 spells CATSITRTGELFF. The CDR3 DNA reads as TGTGCCACCAGTATCACCCGAACCGGGGAGCTGTTTTTT.

The chain is built from TRBV2 and TRBJ2-7, with a tentative D call TRBD2 (5 bases). V dropped 9 bases and J dropped 1 base, with 16 bases sitting between them. Germline CDR1 is SNHLY and CDR2 is FYNNEI. CDR3 length: 14 residues. CDR3 nucleotides: TGTGCCAGTCGTTTGGTCGGGGAATCCTACGAGCAGTACTTC. Translation gives CASRLVGESYEQYF. The full variable domain, completed using reference TRBV2 and TRBJ2-7, is EPEVTQTPSHQVTQMGQEVILRCVPISNHLYFYWYRQILGQKVEFLVSFYNNEISEKSEIFDDQFSVERPDGSNFTLKIRSTKLEDSAMYFCASRLVGESYEQYFGPGTRLTVT.

The rearrangement uses TRBV12-3 or TRBV12-4 and TRBJ1-1, with a weak D call TRBD1 (6 bases). Trimming removed 3 bases at V and 3 bases at J, with 14 bases between. The CDR3 extends over 15 amino acids. The CDR3 reads CASSLFQGRDTEAFF. In DNA form, the CDR3 reads TGTGCCAGCAGTTTGTTCCAGGGGCGCGACACTGAAGCTTTCTTT.

V and J are TRBV6-5 and TRBJ2-3; D may be TRBD1 or TRBD2 (5 bases each). Germline CDR1 MNHEY, CDR2 SVGAGI. Trimming took off 1 base at V and 2 bases at J, with 13 bases between the two ends. The CDR3 consists of 16 residues. The CDR3 protein is CASSYLGETNTDTQYF. DNA for the CDR3: TGTGCCAGCAGTTACTTGGGGGAGACAAACACAGATACGCAGTATTTT.

The chain combines TRBV4-3 with TRBJ1-1; possible D gene TRBD1, 5 bases. The CDR3 covers 14 residues. Germline loops: CDR1 LGHNA, CDR2 YSLEER. Trimming removed 1 base at V and 4 bases at J, with 10 bases between. CDR3 region: CASSQAVGTTEAFF. The CDR3 coding sequence is TGCGCCAGCAGCCAAGCAGTCGGGACCACTGAAGCTTTCTTT.

The chain is built from TRBV27 and TRBJ1-5; D is undetermined. From germline, CDR1 is MNHEY and CDR2 SMNVEV (reference sequence). CDR3 size: 13 residues. Trimming took off 8 bases at V and 4 bases at J, with 12 bases between the two ends. The CDR3 reads CASGIFRNQPQHF. The CDR3 coding sequence is TGTGCCAGCGGGATATTTAGAAATCAGCCCCAGCATTTT.

This clonotype occurred once. The chain links TRBV30 to TRBJ2-7; TRBD1 agrees at 7 bases. V lost 2 bases to trimming and J lost 6 bases; unmatched junction nucleotides: 7. The CDR3 has 13 residues. The germline V gene has CDR1 GTSNPN and CDR2 SVGIG (reference sequence). CDR3 DNA sequence: TGTGCCTGGAGTACCACAACAGGGGCCGAGCAGTACGTC. Translating gives CAWSTTTGAEQYV.

The V call is TRBV6-4, the J call TRBJ2-3; 9 positions match TRBD2. CDR1 and CDR2 (germline): MRHNA, SNTAGT. V lost 2 bases to trimming and J lost 4 bases; unmatched junction nucleotides: 10. This CDR3 is 17 amino acids long. In DNA form, the CDR3 reads TGTGCCAGCAGTGACCAAGATGGCGGGGGGGCCGCAGATACGCAGTATTTT. It translates to CASSDQDGGGAADTQYF.

The chain employs TRBV6-2 or TRBV6-3 and TRBJ2-7; possibly TRBD2 for D (6 bases). The CDR3 is 15 residues long. CDR1 and CDR2 from the germline V gene are MNHEY and SVGEGT. V was cut by 5 bases and J by 5 bases, with 19 bases left in between. This chain's CDR3 is CASSPRRELINEQYV. The DNA of the CDR3 is TGTGCCAGCAGTCCTAGACGGGAGCTCATCAACGAGCAGTACGTC.

This chain connects TRBV20-1 to TRBJ1-5; D gene ambiguous. Germline lookup yields CDR1 DFQATT and CDR2 SNEGSKA (reference sequence). The V and J ends lost 0 bases and 6 bases respectively, with 18 bases between them. The CDR3 extends over 16 amino acids. CDR3 in amino acids: CSARDPQVGWGQPQHF. For the CDR3, the DNA is TGCAGTGCTAGAGATCCGCAAGTAGGCTGGGGTCAGCCCCAGCATTTT.

The rearrangement uses TRBV4-3 and TRBJ2-1, with TRBD2 matching 12 bases. After removal of 0 bases from V and 6 bases from J, the junction contained 6 bases not matched to a gene. The CDR3 extends over 17 amino acids. Looked up from germline, CDR1 is LGHNA and CDR2 is YSLEER. The CDR3 DNA sequence: TGCGCCAGCAGCCAAGATATGACTAGCGGGAGTTTCAATGAGCAGTTCTTC. Protein product: CASSQDMTSGSFNEQFF.

DNA for the CDR3: TGTGCCAGCACCCCCCCGGGAGGGGATACGCAGTATTTT. This sequence encodes CASTPPGGDTQYF. The chain recombines TRBV7-9 with TRBJ2-3; 8 bases are shared with TRBD2. This CDR3 contains 13 residues. Germline V gene data show CDR1 as SEHNR and CDR2 as FQNEAQ (reference sequence). V dropped 7 bases and J dropped 6; count of bases not matched to a gene: 6.

The rearrangement joins TRBV12-3 or TRBV12-4 to TRBJ2-2, with a weak D call TRBD2 (5 bases). The CDR3 sequence is 15 residues long. Trimming took 7 bases from V and 6 from J, leaving 18 bases between them. The CDR3 region is CASTLWSGFPGELFF. CDR3 bases: TGTGCCAGCACCCTCTGGTCGGGGTTCCCCGGGGAGCTGTTTTTT.